Below, 30 T cell receptor beta chains from the same sample are listed, as sequenced in a study of shared clonotypes between healthy human individuals. Clones were sequenced by immunoSEQ multiplex PCR, and TCRdb holds only the in-frame ones, with some missing. Altogether some 2,500,000 clones are present, over 85% being singletons, with the ten largest covering around 0.4%. The sequenced material came from naive CD4+ T cells from PBMCs. As for subset: CD45RA+ positively selected. These receptors were collected from a man younger than 35 in good health. Some clones in this sample may be carry-over from other donors' samples.

The chain couples TRBV6-5 to TRBJ1-2, with 10 bases fitting TRBD1. The CDR3 sequence is 13 residues long. CDR1 MNHEY and CDR2 SVGAGI come from the germline V gene. Unmatched junction bases numbered 5, after V lost 6 bases and J lost 7 bases. The CDR3 region has the DNA TGTGCCAGCAGCGGGACAGGGGCGGCTGGCTACACCTTC. Encoded protein: CASSGTGAAGYTF.

V usage is TRBV14 and J usage is TRBJ2-5; tentatively, D is TRBD1 or TRBD2 (5 bases each). The CDR3 is made up of 18 amino acids. In germline, CDR1 is SGHDN, CDR2 FVKESK. The V end was cut by 4 bases, the J end by 0 bases, with 21 bases between. The CDR3 is CASSRLRGSHSYQETQYF. DNA of the CDR3: TGTGCCAGCAGCCGTCTGAGGGGCAGCCACTCTTACCAAGAGACCCAGTACTTC.

This chain uses TRBV5-1 with TRBJ2-2; D remains ambiguous. Germline-derived CDR1 and CDR2 are SGHRS and YFSETQ. Trimming cost V 5 bases and J 10 bases, with 21 bases left between them. The CDR3 extends over 15 amino acids. The CDR3 DNA is TGCGCCAGCAGTAAGACCGGTAGCTCGCTCTTGGAGCTGTTTTTT. It yields the protein CASSKTGSSLLELFF.

The V gene is TRBV25-1, the J gene TRBJ2-6, with 7 bases identical to TRBD2. Looked up from germline, CDR1 is MGHDK and CDR2 is SYGVNS. The V segment lost 3 bases and the J segment 2 bases; nucleotides outside the gene matches: 7. The CDR3 extends over 17 amino acids. The chain's CDR3 is CASSDPWGGTGANVLTF. The DNA for the CDR3 is TGTGCCAGCAGTGATCCCTGGGGGGGGACTGGGGCCAACGTCCTGACTTTC.

The chain has TRBV30 and TRBJ1-2; 7 positions agree with TRBD1. Germline V gene sequence: CDR1 GTSNPN, CDR2 SVGIG (reference sequence). This CDR3 has 15 residues. After removal of 6 bases from V and 2 bases from J, the junction contained 12 bases not matched to a gene. The DNA of the CDR3 is TGTGCCTGCCCGGGACAGAAACCCTCAAACTATGGCTACACCTTC. Its protein is CACPGQKPSNYGYTF. The full variable domain, in which reference TRBV30 and TRBJ1-2 provide the parts outside the CDR3, is SQTIHQWPATLVQPVGSPLSLECTVEGTSNPNLYWYRQAAGRGLQLLFYSVGIGQISSEVPQNLSASRPQDRQFILSSKKLLLSDSGFYLCACPGQKPSNYGYTFGSGTRLTVV.

V usage is TRBV5-1 and J usage is TRBJ2-6; TRBD1 aligns across 7 bases. Looked up from germline, CDR1 is SGHRS and CDR2 is YFSETQ. The CDR3 contains 15 residues. The junction had 2 bases not matched to a gene; V was cut back by 0 bases and J by 5 bases. This CDR3 is CASSLDRGWANVLTF. CDR3 nucleotides: TGCGCCAGCAGCTTGGACAGGGGCTGGGCCAACGTCCTGACTTTC. Drawing the rest from reference TRBV5-1 and TRBJ2-6, the complete variable domain is KAGVTQTPRYLIKTRGQQVTLSCSPISGHRSVSWYQQTPGQGLQFLFEYFSETQRNKGNFPGRFSGRQFSNSRSEMNVSTLELGDSALYLCASSLDRGWANVLTFGAGSRLTVL.

The chain recombines TRBV18 with TRBJ2-2, with D tentatively TRBD2 (5 bases). The CDR3 is made up of 14 amino acids. Deletions cut 1 base from V and 7 bases from J, with 10 bases between. The V gene's germline CDR1 is KGHSH and CDR2 LQKENI. The CDR3 loop reads CASSPQGASGELFF. The CDR3 region has the DNA TGTGCCAGCTCACCACAGGGAGCCAGCGGGGAGCTGTTTTTT.

Remarks on this clone: The same CDR3 also results from other DNA sequences found in this sample. This chain uses TRBV9 with TRBJ2-1; D is undetermined. The CDR3 runs 13 residues. Germline V gives CDR1 SGDLS, CDR2 YYNGEE. The V and J ends lost 2 bases and 7 bases respectively, with 10 bases between them. The CDR3 DNA reads TGTGCCAGCAGCGTCGCAGGTTCGAATGAGCAGTTCTTC. Translation gives CASSVAGSNEQFF.

The chain links TRBV6-6 to TRBJ1-2; D remains ambiguous. Deletions cut 4 bases from V and 1 base from J, with 7 bases between. Germline CDR1 reads MNHNY; CDR2 reads SVGAGI (reference sequence). CDR3 length equals 13 residues. For the CDR3, the DNA is TGTGCCAGCAGTTCCCGGATTAACTATGGCTACACCTTC. It encodes CASSSRINYGYTF.

As for this clone: Other DNA sequences of this sample code for an identical CDR3. This chain connects TRBV7-2 to TRBJ2-3; 10 bases are shared with TRBD2. This CDR3 has 15 residues. The V segment lost 3 bases and the J segment 4 bases; nucleotides outside the gene matches: 4. Germline V gene data show CDR1 as SGHTA and CDR2 as FQGNSA. The CDR3 DNA follows: TGTGCCAGCAGCTTTTCTAGCGGGAGCGCAGATACGCAGTATTTT. As protein: CASSFSSGSADTQYF.

The V gene is TRBV7-2, the J gene TRBJ1-1; tentatively, D is TRBD1 (5 bases). The CDR3 sequence is 13 residues long. The V and J ends lost 2 bases and 4 bases respectively, with 8 bases between them. Germline CDR1 SGHTA, CDR2 FQGNSA. CDR3 bases: TGTGCCAGCAGCTTATTGGGACCCACTGAAGCTTTCTTT. It codes for CASSLLGPTEAFF. Combining the CDR3 with reference TRBV7-2 and TRBJ1-1 gives the whole variable domain GAGVSQSPSNKVTEKGKDVELRCDPISGHTALYWYRQSLGQGLEFLIYFQGNSAPDKSGLPSDRFSAERTGGSVSTLTIQRTQQEDSAVYLCASSLLGPTEAFFGQGTRLTVV.

This chain joins TRBV5-5 and TRBJ2-5, with D tentatively TRBD1 (5 bases). The V gene's germline CDR1 is SGHKS and CDR2 YYEKEE (reference sequence). The CDR3 is made up of 14 amino acids. V shed 0 bases and J shed 2 bases, with 8 bases lying between them. CDR3 coding DNA: TGTGCCAGCAGCTTGGGACAGATTCAAGAGACCCAGTACTTC. Protein: CASSLGQIQETQYF.

Regarding this clone: Distinct nucleotide sequences in the sample also encode this CDR3. This chain connects TRBV5-1 to TRBJ2-7; D is uncertain. This CDR3 comprises 12 residues. Germline V gene data show CDR1 as SGHRS and CDR2 as YFSETQ. Trimming took 3 bases from V and 4 from J, leaving 8 bases between them. The CDR3 sequence: CASSSVGYEQYF. DNA of the CDR3: TGCGCCAGCAGCTCCGTCGGTTACGAGCAGTACTTC.

The chain combines TRBV19 with TRBJ2-2; D unresolved. CDR1 LNHDA and CDR2 SQIVND come from the germline V gene (reference sequence). This CDR3 has 12 residues. V lost 3 bases and J lost 7, with 6 bases in between. The CDR3 nucleotides are TGTGCCAGTAGTATCTCATTCGGGGAGCTGTTTTTT. Translating gives CASSISFGELFF.

The chain is built from TRBV5-6 and TRBJ2-1; 8 bases match TRBD1. This CDR3 contains 16 residues. Germline V CDR1 and CDR2: SGHDT, YYEEEE. The V segment lost 4 bases and the J segment 0 bases; nucleotides outside the gene matches: 6. In DNA, the CDR3 is TGTGCCAGCAGCCTGTACAGGGGGAGCTCCTACAATGAGCAGTTCTTC. This gives the protein CASSLYRGSSYNEQFF.

The chain employs TRBV7-9 and TRBJ2-3; possibly TRBD1 for D (5 bases). Trimming removed 5 bases from V and 0 bases from J, with 15 bases in between. Germline V lookup: CDR1 SEHNR, CDR2 FQNEAQ (reference sequence). The CDR3 loop spans 16 amino acids. CDR3 residues: CASSRKTVRSTDTQYF. CDR3 in DNA: TGTGCCAGCAGCCGAAAGACAGTTCGAAGCACAGATACGCAGTATTTT.

Comments on this clone: Other DNA sequences of this sample code for an identical CDR3. J is TRBJ1-1 and V is TRBV7-3; 8 nucleotides align to TRBD1. Germline assignment: CDR1 SGHTA and CDR2 FQGTGA. V lost 4 bases, J lost 5 bases, and 6 bases stayed unmatched. CDR3 length equals 14 residues. CDR3 loop: CASSSQGAGTEAFF. The CDR3 bases are TGTGCCAGCAGCTCTCAGGGGGCGGGAACTGAAGCTTTCTTT.

The chain combines TRBV7-9 with TRBJ2-7; TRBD2 might be the D (6 bases). Trimming removed 6 bases at V and 0 bases at J, with 12 bases between. The CDR3 consists of 14 residues. CDR1 is SEHNR, CDR2 FQNEAQ, per germline (reference sequence). In DNA form, the CDR3 reads TGTGCCAGCAGTCGTAGCGGTTTCTCCTACGAGCAGTACTTC. It translates to CASSRSGFSYEQYF.

This clone is a singleton in its sample. V is TRBV7-9 and J is TRBJ1-4; 9 nucleotides agree with TRBD1. CDR3 size: 16 residues. After removal of 0 bases from V and 8 bases from J, the junction contained 7 bases not matched to a gene. The germline V gene encodes CDR1 SEHNR and CDR2 FQNEAQ (reference sequence). In nucleotides, the CDR3 is TGTGCCAGCAGCTTAGCGAGAGGACAGGGGAACGAAAAACTGTTTTTT. It codes for CASSLARGQGNEKLFF.

CDR3 nucleotide sequence: TGCAGCGTTGAAGACCGACAGGCGAGCTCTGGGGCCAACGTCCTGACTTTC. Encoded protein: CSVEDRQASSGANVLTF. The rearrangement uses TRBV29-1 and TRBJ2-6; D possibly corresponds to TRBD1 (6 bases). The CDR3 covers 17 residues. V was cut by 0 bases and J by 0 bases, with 12 bases left in between. Germline CDR1 is SQVTM and CDR2 is ANQGSEA.

This rearrangement joins TRBV2 to TRBJ2-7; D unresolved. V shed 8 bases and J shed 6 bases, with 20 bases lying between them. The CDR3 loop spans 14 amino acids. Germline CDR1 reads SNHLY; CDR2 reads FYNNEI. CDR3 DNA: TGTGCCAGCGGCAGACAATCCCCCTCGTCCGAGCAGTACTTC. Residues: CASGRQSPSSEQYF.

CDR3 sequence: CSADGWRGPTDTQYF. In DNA form, the CDR3 reads TGCAGCGCCGATGGGTGGCGGGGGCCCACAGATACGCAGTATTTT. The J gene is TRBJ2-3, the V gene TRBV29-1, with a weak D call TRBD2 (7 bases). Germline CDR1 and CDR2: SQVTM and ANQGSEA. The CDR3 has 15 residues. V was shortened by 7 bases and J by 2 bases, with 19 bases between the two germline ends.

The rearrangement links TRBV7-3 to TRBJ1-1; D remains ambiguous. The CDR3 consists of 14 residues. Trimming shortened V by 1 base and J by 4 bases, and 10 bases separated the two germline ends. Germline V CDR1 and CDR2: SGHTA, FQGTGA. The CDR3 bases are TGTGCCAGCAGCTTAATAGGATCGGGCACTGAAGCTTTCTTT. Its protein is CASSLIGSGTEAFF.

The chain recombines TRBV5-1 with TRBJ2-7; 8 bases agree with TRBD1. The V gene's germline CDR1 is SGHRS and CDR2 YFSETQ. This CDR3 is built from 15 residues. V lost 0 bases and J lost 6; bases outside the gene matches: 8. The CDR3 bases are TGCGCCAGCAGCTTGGGGGCCCAGGGGGCGGGCGAGCAGTACTTC. It encodes CASSLGAQGAGEQYF.

This chain uses TRBV14 with TRBJ2-3; TRBD1 agrees at 9 bases. Germline values: CDR1 SGHDN, CDR2 FVKESK. The CDR3 has 16 residues. Losses at the gene ends were 3 bases for V and 2 bases for J; bases not matched to a gene: 6. CDR3: CASSHDRGGDTDTQYF. CDR3 sequence (DNA): TGTGCCAGCAGCCACGACAGGGGGGGTGACACAGATACGCAGTATTTT. The complete variable domain, with remaining parts taken from reference TRBV14 and TRBJ2-3, reads EAGVTQFPSHSVIEKGQTVTLRCDPISGHDNLYWYRRVMGKEIKFLLHFVKESKQDESGMPNNRFLAERTGGTYSTLKVQPAELEDSGVYFCASSHDRGGDTDTQYFGPGTRLTVL.

With respect to this clone: The same CDR3 arises from other DNA sequences in this sample as well. The rearrangement uses TRBV28 and TRBJ2-1; TRBD2 matches 7 bases. Per germline, CDR1 MDHEN and CDR2 SYDVKM. The CDR3 has 14 residues. J gave up 1 base and V 6 bases, and 3 bases lay outside the gene matches. Written as DNA, the CDR3 is TGTGCCAGCAGCGACGGGGGGTCCTACAATGAGCAGTTCTTC. Residues: CASSDGGSYNEQFF.

The rearrangement uses TRBV18 and TRBJ2-7, with 9 bases lining up with TRBD2. The CDR3 is made up of 15 amino acids. Germline V gene data show CDR1 as KGHSH and CDR2 as LQKENI. J lost 5 bases, V lost 2 bases, and 7 bases had no gene match. The CDR3 loop reads CASSPRRAGGDEQYF. The CDR3 coding sequence is TGTGCCAGCTCACCAAGGAGGGCGGGAGGGGACGAGCAGTACTTC.

The chain is built from TRBV2 and TRBJ1-1, with D possibly matching TRBD1 (6 bases). The V gene's germline CDR1 is SNHLY and CDR2 FYNNEI. Trimming stripped 8 bases from V and 0 bases from J, with 13 bases between. The CDR3 has 14 amino acids. CDR3 in DNA: TGTGCCAGCGGGGGCGGAATCATGAACACTGAAGCTTTCTTT. It codes for CASGGGIMNTEAFF.

The chain employs TRBV6-6 and TRBJ2-5, with D possibly being TRBD2 (6 bases). V lost 6 bases, J lost 5 bases, and 19 bases lay in between. CDR3 length: 15 amino acids. Germline loops: CDR1 MNHNY, CDR2 SVGAGI (reference sequence). CDR3 residues: CASSPLADARETQYF. The CDR3 DNA reads as TGTGCCAGCAGCCCACTAGCAGACGCACGGGAGACCCAGTACTTC.

As concerns this clone: An end of the junction differs from the germline gene, which may be a read error. The CDR3 region is CASNIVGGGNQPQHF. The CDR3, as DNA: TGTGCCAGCAATATCGTAGGAGGGGGCAACCAGCCCCAGCATTTT. The rearrangement joins TRBV6-6 to TRBJ1-5; TRBD1 agrees at 7 bases. The V gene's germline CDR1 is MNHNY and CDR2 SVGAGI (reference sequence). The CDR3 runs 15 residues.